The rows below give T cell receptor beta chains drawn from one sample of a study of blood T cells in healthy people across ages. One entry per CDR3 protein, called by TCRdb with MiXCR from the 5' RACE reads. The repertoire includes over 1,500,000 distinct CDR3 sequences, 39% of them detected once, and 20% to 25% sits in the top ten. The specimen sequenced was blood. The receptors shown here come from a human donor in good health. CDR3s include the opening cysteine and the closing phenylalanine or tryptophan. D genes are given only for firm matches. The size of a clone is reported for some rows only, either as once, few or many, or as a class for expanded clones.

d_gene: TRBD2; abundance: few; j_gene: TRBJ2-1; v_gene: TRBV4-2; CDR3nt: TGTGCCAGCAGCCAAGGTAGCGGGGGAGGCGCCGATGAGCAGTTCTTC; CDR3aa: CASSQGSGGGADEQFF
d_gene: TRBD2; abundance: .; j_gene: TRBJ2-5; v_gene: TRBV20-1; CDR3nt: TGCAGTGCTAGAGATTTGGTCGGCGGGGGGGCCGGGGAGACCCAGTACTTC; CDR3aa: CSARDLVGGGAGETQYF
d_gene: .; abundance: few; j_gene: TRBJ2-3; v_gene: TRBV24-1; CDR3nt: TGTGCCACCAGTGAGATGACAGATACGCAGTATTTT; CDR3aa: CATSEMTDTQYF
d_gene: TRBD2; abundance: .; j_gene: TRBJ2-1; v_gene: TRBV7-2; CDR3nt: TGTGCCAGCTCTAGCGGGGGATACTCCTCCTACAATGAGCAGTTCTTC; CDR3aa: CASSSGGYSSYNEQFF
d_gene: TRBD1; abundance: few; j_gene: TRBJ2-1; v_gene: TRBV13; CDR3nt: TGTGCCAGCAGCCCTAACAGGGGGCCCTACAATGAGCAGTTCTTC; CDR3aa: CASSPNRGPYNEQFF
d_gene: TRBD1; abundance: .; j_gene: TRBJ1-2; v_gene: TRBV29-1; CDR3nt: TGCAGCGTTGAAGATCAGTGGGGCAGGGGGTGTAACTATGGCTACACCTTC; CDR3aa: CSVEDQWGRGCNYGYTF
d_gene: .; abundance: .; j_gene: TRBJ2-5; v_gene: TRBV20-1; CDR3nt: TGCAGTGCTAGATACGGACACGCCCAAGAGACCCAGTACTTC; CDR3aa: CSARYGHAQETQYF
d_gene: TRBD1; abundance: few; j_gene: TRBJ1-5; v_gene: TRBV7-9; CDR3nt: TGTGCCAGCAGCCCGGGACAGTACGGCAATCAGCCCCAGCATTTT; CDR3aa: CASSPGQYGNQPQHF
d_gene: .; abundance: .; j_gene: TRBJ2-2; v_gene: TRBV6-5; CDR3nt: TGTGCCAGCAGTTACGACGGATCCTACACCGGGGAGCTGTTTTTT; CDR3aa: CASSYDGSYTGELFF
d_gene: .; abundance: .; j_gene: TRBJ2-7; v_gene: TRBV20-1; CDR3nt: TGCAGTGCACCGCAACAGGGATGGGACGAGCAGTACTTC; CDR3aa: CSAPQQGWDEQYF
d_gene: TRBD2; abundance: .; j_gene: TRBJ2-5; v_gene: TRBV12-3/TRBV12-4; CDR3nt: TGTGCCAGCAGGCCCGGACTAGCGGGGGCCCAAGAGACCCAGTACTTC; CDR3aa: CASRPGLAGAQETQYF
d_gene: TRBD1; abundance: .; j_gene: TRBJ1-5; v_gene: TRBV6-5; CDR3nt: TGTGCCAGCAGTTCCGGGACAGGGATGTTGGGCAATCAGCCCCAGCATTTT; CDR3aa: CASSSGTGMLGNQPQHF
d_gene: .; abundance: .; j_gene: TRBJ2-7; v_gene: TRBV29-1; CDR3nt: TGCAGCGTTGAAGATCTCGGAGGTTACGAGCAGTACTTC; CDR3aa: CSVEDLGGYEQYF
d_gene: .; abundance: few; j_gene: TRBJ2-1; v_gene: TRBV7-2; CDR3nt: TGTGCCAGCAGCTTATCCGGGGCCGCGCAGTTCTTC; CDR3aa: CASSLSGAAQFF
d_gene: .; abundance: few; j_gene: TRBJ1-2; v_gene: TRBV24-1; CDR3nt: TGTGCCACCAGTGATAACTTTAACTATGGCTACACCTTC; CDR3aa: CATSDNFNYGYTF
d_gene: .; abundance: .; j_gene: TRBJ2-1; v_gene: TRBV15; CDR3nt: TGTGCCACCAGCAGACTTTCCGCCTCATACAATGAGCAGTTCTTC; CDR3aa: CATSRLSASYNEQFF
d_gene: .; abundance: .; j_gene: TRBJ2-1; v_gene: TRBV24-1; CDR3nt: TGTGCCACCAGTGATTACCGAGATGAGCAGTTCTTC; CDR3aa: CATSDYRDEQFF
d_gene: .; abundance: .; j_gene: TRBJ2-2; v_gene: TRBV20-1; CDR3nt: TGCAGTGCTAGAGATGGCGGGGAGCTGTTTTTT; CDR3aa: CSARDGGELFF
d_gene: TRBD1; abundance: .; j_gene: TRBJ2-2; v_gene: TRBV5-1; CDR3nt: TGCGCCAGCAGCTTGCCCCGGGACAGGATCGACACCGGGGAGCTGTTTTTT; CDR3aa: CASSLPRDRIDTGELFF
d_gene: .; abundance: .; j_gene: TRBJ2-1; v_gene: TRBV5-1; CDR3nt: TGCGCCAGCAGCTTGACTGTCACTCCAAAGTACAATGAGCAGTTCTTC; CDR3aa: CASSLTVTPKYNEQFF
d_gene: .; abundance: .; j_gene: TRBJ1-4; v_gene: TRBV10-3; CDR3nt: TGTGCCATCAGTGAGACCCGGGAAACGGGTAATGAAAAACTGTTTTTT; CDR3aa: CAISETRETGNEKLFF
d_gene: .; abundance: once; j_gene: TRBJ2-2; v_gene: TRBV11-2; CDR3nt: TGTGCCAGCAGCGCCTGGGGACCCCCTAGGACCGGGGAGCTGTTTTTT; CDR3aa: CASSAWGPPRTGELFF
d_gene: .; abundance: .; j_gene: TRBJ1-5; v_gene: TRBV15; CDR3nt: TGTGCCACCAGCAGAGGAATCGACAGTGGGCAGCCCCAGCATTTT; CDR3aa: CATSRGIDSGQPQHF
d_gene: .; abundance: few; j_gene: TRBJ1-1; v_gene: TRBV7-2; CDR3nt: TGTGCCAGCAGCTTAGCGTGGATCTCGAGCGCTGAAGCTTTCTTT; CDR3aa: CASSLAWISSAEAFF
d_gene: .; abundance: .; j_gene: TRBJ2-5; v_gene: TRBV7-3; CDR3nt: TGTGCCAGCTCCAAGGTGGTCGGCGAGACCCAGTACTTC; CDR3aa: CASSKVVGETQYF
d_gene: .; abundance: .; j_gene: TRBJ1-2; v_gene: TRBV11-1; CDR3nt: TGTGCCAGCAGCGATCGGGTACGGTATGGCTACACCTTC; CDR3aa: CASSDRVRYGYTF
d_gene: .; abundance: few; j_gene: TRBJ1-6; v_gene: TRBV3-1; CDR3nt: TGTGCCAGCGGCGAATGGTTAATGTCACCCCTCCACTTT; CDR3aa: CASGEWLMSPLHF
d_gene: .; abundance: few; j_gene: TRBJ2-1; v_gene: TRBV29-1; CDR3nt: TGCAGCGTTGAAGGGGGGTTATTAACCTACAATGAGCAGTTCTTC; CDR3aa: CSVEGGLLTYNEQFF
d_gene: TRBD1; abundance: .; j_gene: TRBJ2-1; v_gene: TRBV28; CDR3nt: TGTGTCAGCAGTCCCCCGGGGGGGACAGGGGGGGTGTGGCAGTTCTTC; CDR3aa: CVSSPPGGTGGVWQFF
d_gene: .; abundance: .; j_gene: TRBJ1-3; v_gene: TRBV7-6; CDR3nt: TGTGCCAGCAGCCTGCTAGGGGGCTCTGGAAACACCATATATTTT; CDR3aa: CASSLLGGSGNTIYF
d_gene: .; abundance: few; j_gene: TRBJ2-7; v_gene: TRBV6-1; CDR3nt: TGTGCCAGCAGTGAAGGGTTGGTGGGGCAGTACTTC; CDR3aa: CASSEGLVGQYF
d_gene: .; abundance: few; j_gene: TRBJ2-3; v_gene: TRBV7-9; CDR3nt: TGTGCCAGCAGCTACACGGGGGGCACCACAGATACGCAGTATTTT; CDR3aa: CASSYTGGTTDTQYF